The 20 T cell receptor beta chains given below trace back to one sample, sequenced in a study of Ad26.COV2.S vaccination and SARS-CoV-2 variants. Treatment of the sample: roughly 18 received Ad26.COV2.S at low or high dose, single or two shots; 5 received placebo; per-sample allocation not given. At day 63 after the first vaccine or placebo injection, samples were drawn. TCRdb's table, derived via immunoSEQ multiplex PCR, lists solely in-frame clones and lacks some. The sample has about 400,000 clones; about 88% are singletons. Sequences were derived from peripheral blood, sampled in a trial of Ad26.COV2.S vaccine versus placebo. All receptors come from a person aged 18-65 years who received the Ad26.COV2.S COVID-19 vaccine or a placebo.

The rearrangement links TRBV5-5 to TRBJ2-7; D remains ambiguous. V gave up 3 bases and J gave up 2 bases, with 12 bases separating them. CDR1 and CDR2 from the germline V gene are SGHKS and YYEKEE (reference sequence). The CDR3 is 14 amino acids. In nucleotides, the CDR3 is TGTGCCAGCAGCTCCGACGGTAGGCCCTACGAGCAGTACTTC. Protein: CASSSDGRPYEQYF.

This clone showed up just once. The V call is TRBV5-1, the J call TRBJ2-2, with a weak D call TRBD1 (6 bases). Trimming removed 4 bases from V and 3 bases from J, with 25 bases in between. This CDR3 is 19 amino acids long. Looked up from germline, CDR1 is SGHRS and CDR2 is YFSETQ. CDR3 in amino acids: CASSPFPDLHGGDTGELFF. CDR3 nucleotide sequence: TGCGCCAGCAGCCCGTTTCCGGATCTTCATGGGGGCGACACCGGGGAGCTGTTTTTT. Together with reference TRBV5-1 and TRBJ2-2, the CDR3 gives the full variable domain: KAGVTQTPRYLIKTRGQQVTLSCSPISGHRSVSWYQQTPGQGLQFLFEYFSETQRNKGNFPGRFSGRQFSNSRSEMNVSTLELGDSALYLCASSPFPDLHGGDTGELFFGEGSRLTVL.

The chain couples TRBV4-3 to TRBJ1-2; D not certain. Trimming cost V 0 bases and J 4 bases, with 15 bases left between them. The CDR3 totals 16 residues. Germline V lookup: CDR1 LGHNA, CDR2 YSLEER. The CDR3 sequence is CASSQDYTGPVYGYTF. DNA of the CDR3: TGCGCCAGCAGCCAAGACTATACGGGCCCAGTCTATGGCTACACCTTC.

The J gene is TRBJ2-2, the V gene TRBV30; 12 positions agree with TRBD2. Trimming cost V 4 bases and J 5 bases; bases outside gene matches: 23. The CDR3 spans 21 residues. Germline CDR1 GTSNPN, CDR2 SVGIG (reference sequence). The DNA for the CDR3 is TGTGCCTGGAAAGGTGTTAGGGCTGGGGATAGGACTAGCGGGACTACCGGGGAGCTGTTTTTT. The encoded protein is CAWKGVRAGDRTSGTTGELFF.

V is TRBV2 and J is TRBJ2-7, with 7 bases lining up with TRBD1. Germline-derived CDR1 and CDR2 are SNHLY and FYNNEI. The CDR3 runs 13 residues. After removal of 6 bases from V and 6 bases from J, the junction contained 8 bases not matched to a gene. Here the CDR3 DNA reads TGTGCCAGCAGGGGGGACAGTCCTGGCGAGCAGTACTTC. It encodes CASRGDSPGEQYF.

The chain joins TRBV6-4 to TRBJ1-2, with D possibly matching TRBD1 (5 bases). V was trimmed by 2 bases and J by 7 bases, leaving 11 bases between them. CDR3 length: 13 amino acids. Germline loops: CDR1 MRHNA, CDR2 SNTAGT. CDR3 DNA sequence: TGTGCCAGCAGTGACCAGGGCTCTTCTGGCTACACCTTC. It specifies CASSDQGSSGYTF.

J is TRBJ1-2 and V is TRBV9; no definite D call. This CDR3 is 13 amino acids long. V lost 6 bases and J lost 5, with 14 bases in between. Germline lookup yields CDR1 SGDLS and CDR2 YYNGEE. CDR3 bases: TGTGCCAGCACTTCGGCAAGCCGGTATGGCTACACCTTC. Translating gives CASTSASRYGYTF.

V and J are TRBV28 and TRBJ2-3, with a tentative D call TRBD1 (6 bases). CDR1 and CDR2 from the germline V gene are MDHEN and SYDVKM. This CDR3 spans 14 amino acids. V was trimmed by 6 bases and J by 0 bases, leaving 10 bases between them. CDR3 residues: CASSRQVSTDTQYF. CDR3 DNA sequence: TGTGCCAGCAGCCGACAGGTTAGCACAGATACGCAGTATTTT.

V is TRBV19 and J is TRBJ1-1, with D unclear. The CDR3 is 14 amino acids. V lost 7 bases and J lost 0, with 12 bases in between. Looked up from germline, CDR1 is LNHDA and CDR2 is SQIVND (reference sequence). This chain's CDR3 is CASKAKIMNTEAFF. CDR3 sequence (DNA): TGTGCCAGTAAGGCCAAAATCATGAACACTGAAGCTTTCTTT.

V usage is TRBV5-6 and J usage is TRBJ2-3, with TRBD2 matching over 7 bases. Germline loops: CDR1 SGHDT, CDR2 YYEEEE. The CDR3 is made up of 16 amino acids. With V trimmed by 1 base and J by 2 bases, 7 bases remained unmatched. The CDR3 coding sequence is TGTGCCAGCAGCTTGATGGCTAGCGGAATCACAGATACGCAGTATTTT. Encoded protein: CASSLMASGITDTQYF.

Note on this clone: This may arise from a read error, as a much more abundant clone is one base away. In DNA form, the CDR3 reads TGTGCCAGCAGTTACAATAGCTACGAGCAGTACTTC. Translation gives CASSYNSYEQYF. V usage is TRBV6-6 and J usage is TRBJ2-7; D is ambiguous. The length of the CDR3 is 12 residues. Germline CDR1 and CDR2: MNHNY and SVGAGI (reference sequence). V dropped 2 bases and J dropped 3 bases, with 5 bases sitting between them.

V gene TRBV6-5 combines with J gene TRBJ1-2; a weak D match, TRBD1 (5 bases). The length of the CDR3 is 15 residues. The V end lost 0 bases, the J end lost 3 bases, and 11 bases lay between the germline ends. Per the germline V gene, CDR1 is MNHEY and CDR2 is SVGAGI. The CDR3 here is CASSYSRQGYYGYTF. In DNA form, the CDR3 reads TGTGCCAGCAGTTACTCTAGGCAGGGATACTATGGCTACACCTTC.

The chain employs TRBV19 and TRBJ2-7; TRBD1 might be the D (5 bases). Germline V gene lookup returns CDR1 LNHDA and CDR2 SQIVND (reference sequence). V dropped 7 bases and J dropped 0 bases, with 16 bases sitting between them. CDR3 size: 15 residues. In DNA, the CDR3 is TGTGCCAGTAATCCAGGGCTTTGGAACTCCTACGAGCAGTACTTC. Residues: CASNPGLWNSYEQYF.

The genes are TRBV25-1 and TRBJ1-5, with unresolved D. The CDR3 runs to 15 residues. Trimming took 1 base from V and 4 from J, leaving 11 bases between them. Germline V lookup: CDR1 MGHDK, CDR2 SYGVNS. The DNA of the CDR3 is TGTGCCAGCAGTGAATCAACGGAGCTTAATCAGCCCCAGCATTTT. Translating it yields CASSESTELNQPQHF.

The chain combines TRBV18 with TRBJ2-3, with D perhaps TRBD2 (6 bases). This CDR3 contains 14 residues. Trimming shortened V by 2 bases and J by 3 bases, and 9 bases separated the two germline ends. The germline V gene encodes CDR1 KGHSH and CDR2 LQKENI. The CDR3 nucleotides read TGTGCCAGCTCACCAGTCGGGGGAACAGATACGCAGTATTTT. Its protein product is CASSPVGGTDTQYF.

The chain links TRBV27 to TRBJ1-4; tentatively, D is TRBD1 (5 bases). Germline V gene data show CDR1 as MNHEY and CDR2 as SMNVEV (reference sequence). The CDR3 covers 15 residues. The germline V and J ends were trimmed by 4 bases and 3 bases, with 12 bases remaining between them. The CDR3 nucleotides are TGTGCCAGCAGTTCGGCAGGGAGGGCTAATGAAAAACTGTTTTTT. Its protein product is CASSSAGRANEKLFF. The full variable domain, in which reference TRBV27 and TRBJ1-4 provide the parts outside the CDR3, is EAQVTQNPRYLITVTGKKLTVTCSQNMNHEYMSWYRQDPGLGLRQIYYSMNVEVTDKGDVPEGYKVSRKEKRNFPLILESPSPNQTSLYFCASSSAGRANEKLFFGSGTQLSVL.

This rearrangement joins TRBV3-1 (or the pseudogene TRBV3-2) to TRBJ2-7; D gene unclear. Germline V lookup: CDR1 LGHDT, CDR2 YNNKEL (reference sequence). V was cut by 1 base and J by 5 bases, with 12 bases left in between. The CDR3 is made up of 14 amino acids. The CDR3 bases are TGTGCCAGCAGCCAAGGGTACAGCAGTCACGAGCAGTACTTC. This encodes CASSQGYSSHEQYF.

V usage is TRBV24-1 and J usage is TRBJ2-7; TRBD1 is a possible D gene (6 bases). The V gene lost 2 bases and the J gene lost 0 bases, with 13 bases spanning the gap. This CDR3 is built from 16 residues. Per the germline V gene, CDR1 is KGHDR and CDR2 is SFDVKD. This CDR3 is CATSDSGQPNSYEQYF. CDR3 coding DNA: TGTGCCACCAGTGATTCTGGACAGCCGAACTCCTACGAGCAGTACTTC.

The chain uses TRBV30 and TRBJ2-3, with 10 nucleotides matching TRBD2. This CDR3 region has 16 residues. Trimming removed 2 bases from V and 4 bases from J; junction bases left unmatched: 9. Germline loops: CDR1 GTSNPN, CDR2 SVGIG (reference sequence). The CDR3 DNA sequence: TGTGCCTGGAGTCCACCGGGACTAGCGCCGGCAGATACGCAGTATTTT. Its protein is CAWSPPGLAPADTQYF.

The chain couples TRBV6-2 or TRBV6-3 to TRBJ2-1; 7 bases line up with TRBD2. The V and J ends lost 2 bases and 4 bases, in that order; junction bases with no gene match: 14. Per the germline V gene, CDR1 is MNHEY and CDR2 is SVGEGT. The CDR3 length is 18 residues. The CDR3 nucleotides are TGTGCCAGCAGTTACCCCGGGGGGTACGAGATATTATACAATGAGCAGTTCTTC. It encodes CASSYPGGYEILYNEQFF.